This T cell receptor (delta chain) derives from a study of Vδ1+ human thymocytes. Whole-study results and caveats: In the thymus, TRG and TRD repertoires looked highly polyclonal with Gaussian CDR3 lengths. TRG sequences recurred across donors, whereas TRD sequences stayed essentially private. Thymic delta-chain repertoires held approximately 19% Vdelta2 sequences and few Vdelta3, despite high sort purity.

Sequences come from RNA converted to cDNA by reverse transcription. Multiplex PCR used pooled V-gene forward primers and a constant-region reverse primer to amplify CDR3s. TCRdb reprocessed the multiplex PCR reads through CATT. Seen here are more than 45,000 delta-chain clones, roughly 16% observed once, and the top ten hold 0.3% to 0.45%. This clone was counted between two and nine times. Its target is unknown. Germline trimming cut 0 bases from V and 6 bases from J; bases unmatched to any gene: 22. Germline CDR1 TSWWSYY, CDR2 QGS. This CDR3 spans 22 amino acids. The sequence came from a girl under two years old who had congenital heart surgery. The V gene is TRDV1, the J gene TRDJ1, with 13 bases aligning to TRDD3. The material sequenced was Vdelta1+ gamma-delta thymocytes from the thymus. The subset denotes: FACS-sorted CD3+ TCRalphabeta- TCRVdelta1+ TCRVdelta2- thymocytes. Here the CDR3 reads CALGELGPPWDRTGGYAYKLIF. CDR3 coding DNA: TGTGCTCTTGGGGAACTAGGGCCCCCATGGGACCGTACTGGGGGATACGCGTATAAACTCATCTTT.